Shown below are 3 T cell receptor beta chains from a single sample sequenced in a study of graft-versus-host responses after intestinal transplantation (dated by TCRdb to about 2021). Libraries were prepared through the immunoSEQ multiplex PCR assay. Not all clones reach the TCRdb copy of this immuneACCESS table, which keeps in-frame sequences only. Checked studies attribute under half of the gap to unresolved V genes and leave the rest unexplained. The sample table holds 80,000 to 100,000 clones, of which roughly nine tenths were seen once. Clones ranked in the top ten supply roughly 0.35% of the sample. Interpreted using the paper, the time point label stands for: cells obtained before transplantation from donor or recipient. These receptors have no known antigen. The specimen was unstimulated CD4+ T cells sorted from spleen or lymph node cells, collected before intestinal transplant. The source of these receptors is a human donor who received an intestinal transplant.

The gene calls are TRBV11-3 and TRBJ2-2; D might be TRBD1 (7 bases). CDR1 and CDR2 from the germline V gene are SGHNT and YENEEA. This CDR3 has 15 amino acids. Trimming removed 5 bases at V and 4 bases at J, with 14 bases between. The CDR3 coding sequence is TGTGCCAGCAGCCCCGACAGGGAGGCCACCGGGGAGCTGTTTTTT. It encodes CASSPDREATGELFF.

The J gene is TRBJ2-7, the V gene TRBV7-9, with D maybe TRBD1 (6 bases). Trimming left V 1 base short and J 0 bases short, with 22 bases between. CDR3 length: 19 amino acids. Germline values: CDR1 SEHNR, CDR2 FQNEAQ (reference sequence). The CDR3 sequence is CASSLGDMARLAISYEQYF. CDR3 nucleotides: TGTGCCAGCAGCTTAGGGGACATGGCAAGGTTGGCGATCTCCTACGAGCAGTACTTC. The complete variable domain, with remaining parts taken from reference TRBV7-9 and TRBJ2-7, reads DTGVSQNPRHKITKRGQNVTFRCDPISEHNRLYWYRQTLGQGPEFLTYFQNEAQLEKSRLLSDRFSAERPKGSFSTLEIQRTEQGDSAMYLCASSLGDMARLAISYEQYFGPGTRLTVT.

The V and J genes are TRBV2 and TRBJ1-1, with TRBD1 matching 9 bases. Germline CDR1 and CDR2: SNHLY and FYNNEI. The CDR3 extends over 13 amino acids. The V and J ends lost 7 bases and 1 base, in that order; junction bases with no gene match: 1. CDR3 loop: CASTDRGNTEAFF. The CDR3, as DNA: TGTGCCAGCACGGACAGGGGGAACACTGAAGCTTTCTTT.